The subject of this entry is one T cell receptor (beta chain). These data come from a study of OX40 agonist ivuxolimab in advanced cancers. Data came from immunoSEQ multiplex PCR; TCRdb stores just in-frame clones and leaves some out. Of around 70,000 clones listed, approximately 86% are singletons. Germline loops: CDR1 MNHEY, CDR2 SVGAGI. The CDR3 covers 12 residues. The ends were cut back, 6 bases at V and 12 bases at J, with 17 bases in the middle. The material was CD4+ or CD8+ T cells sorted from blood, obtained in a trial of the OX40 agonist ivuxolimab. This TCR was recovered from an adult with an advanced solid tumor such as melanoma, head and neck, liver or kidney cancer. V is TRBV6-5 and J is TRBJ1-1, with D perhaps matching TRBD1 (5 bases). CDR3 sequence (DNA): TGTGCCAGCAGGCCAGATCGAGGGGAAACTTTCTTT. Encoded protein: CASRPDRGETFF.